One and the same sample provided the 6 T cell receptor beta chains below, sequenced in a study of blood T cell repertoires in COVID-19. The repertoire was sequenced with immunoSEQ multiplex PCR; TCRdb's copy has only in-frame clones and lacks some. The table has about 130,000 clones, approximately 84% seen once. The specimen sequenced was peripheral blood. These receptors came from a woman between 55 and 75 years old with acute or convalescent COVID-19.

The CDR3 here is CASSLIRLEGEKLFF. CDR3 nucleotide sequence: TGTGCCAGCAGTTTAATTCGGCTGGAGGGTGAAAAACTGTTTTTT. The chain couples TRBV27 to TRBJ1-4; D unresolved. The germline V gene has CDR1 MNHEY and CDR2 SMNVEV (reference sequence). The CDR3 loop spans 15 amino acids. Trimming shortened V by 2 bases and J by 7 bases, and 14 bases separated the two germline ends.

This chain uses TRBV7-9 with TRBJ1-1; the D is unclear. This CDR3 has 15 residues. The germline V and J ends were trimmed by 4 bases and 1 base, with 13 bases remaining between them. Germline loops: CDR1 SEHNR, CDR2 FQNEAQ (reference sequence). CDR3: CASSSNAGRNTEAFF. In DNA form, the CDR3 reads TGTGCCAGCAGCTCCAATGCCGGGAGGAACACTGAAGCTTTCTTT.

This clone showed up just a few times. Different DNA sequences within this sample yield the same CDR3. The CDR3 protein is CASSLSGGQETQYF. DNA of the CDR3: TGTGCCAGCAGCTTATCCGGGGGTCAAGAGACCCAGTACTTC. The chain couples TRBV7-2 to TRBJ2-5, with TRBD2 as a possible D gene (6 bases). The germline CDR1 and CDR2 sequences are SGHTA and FQGNSA. V was trimmed by 2 bases and J by 2 bases, leaving 9 bases between them. CDR3 length: 14 amino acids.

This clone was found once. V usage is TRBV30 and J usage is TRBJ1-6; D gene ambiguous. This CDR3 is built from 13 residues. Per the germline V gene, CDR1 is GTSNPN and CDR2 is SVGIG (reference sequence). V was cut by 1 base and J by 9 bases, with 10 bases left in between. DNA of the CDR3: TGTGCCTGGAGTGGAGCTGGGAGTTCACCCCTCCACTTT. Its protein is CAWSGAGSSPLHF.

The chain carries TRBV18 and TRBJ1-5, with a tentative D call TRBD1 (5 bases). The V gene's germline CDR1 is KGHSH and CDR2 LQKENI. This CDR3 region has 16 residues. Trimming stripped 6 bases from V and 1 base from J, with 16 bases between. CDR3 DNA sequence: TGTGCCAGCTCCCCCCAAGGCCAGGGAAGCAATCAGCCCCAGCATTTT. Amino acids: CASSPQGQGSNQPQHF.

The rearrangement uses TRBV19 and TRBJ1-5, with D perhaps TRBD1 (5 bases). The CDR3 covers 15 residues. V was clipped by 6 bases and J by 3 bases, with 15 bases between them. Germline V gene lookup returns CDR1 LNHDA and CDR2 SQIVND (reference sequence). This CDR3 reads CASRQQVATNQPQHF. For the CDR3, the DNA is TGTGCCAGTAGACAACAGGTCGCGACCAATCAGCCCCAGCATTTT. The variable domain in full, with the rest retrieved from reference TRBV19 and TRBJ1-5, is DGGITQSPKYLFRKEGQNVTLSCEQNLNHDAMYWYRQDPGQGLRLIYYSQIVNDFQKGDIAEGYSVSREKKESFPLTVTSAQKNPTAFYLCASRQQVATNQPQHFGDGTRLSIL.